A selection of T cell receptor beta chains follows, all from one sample in a study of T cell responses to AZD1222 COVID-19 vaccine. TCRdb's table, derived via immunoSEQ multiplex PCR, lists solely in-frame clones and lacks some. The table has around 120,000 clones, around 92% seen once. The material sequenced was peripheral blood, taken on day 0 of AZD1222 vaccination. The receptors derive from an adult in good health. Both conserved end residues are trimmed from each CDR3. Each record gives: CDR3 length, J gene, V gene, CDR3 protein.

len: 12; j_gene: TRBJ1-2; v_gene: TRBV7-9; CDR3aa: ASSLTADRTGYT
len: 12; j_gene: TRBJ2-1; v_gene: TRBV7-8; CDR3aa: ASSVYGTRYEQF
len: 10; j_gene: TRBJ1-2; v_gene: TRBV5-4; CDR3aa: ASSLPDYGYT
len: 15; j_gene: TRBJ1-6; v_gene: TRBV30; CDR3aa: AWSRNRGRRVNSPLH
len: 13; j_gene: TRBJ2-7; v_gene: TRBV28; CDR3aa: ASTDGTSARYEQY
len: 12; j_gene: TRBJ1-6; v_gene: TRBV7-8; CDR3aa: ASSHRDRGLSLH
len: 11; j_gene: TRBJ2-2; v_gene: TRBV10-3; CDR3aa: AISGTGTGELF
len: 12; j_gene: TRBJ2-3; v_gene: TRBV5-4; CDR3aa: ASSPREAADTQY
len: 13; j_gene: TRBJ2-5; v_gene: TRBV5-1; CDR3aa: ASSSNQVAQETQY
len: 14; j_gene: TRBJ1-3; v_gene: TRBV5-4; CDR3aa: ASSSRDRGAGNTIY
len: 11; j_gene: TRBJ2-1; v_gene: TRBV7-6; CDR3aa: ASSLGGSSRLF
len: 9; j_gene: TRBJ1-2; v_gene: TRBV20-1; CDR3aa: SGEANYGYT
len: 16; j_gene: TRBJ2-2; v_gene: TRBV5-1; CDR3aa: ASSAPRGHLANTGELF